This T cell receptor (beta chain) was identified during a study of blood T cell repertoires in COVID-19. Study details: Sites across the United States, Italy and Spain contributed samples from acute and convalescent COVID-19. PBMCs, B-cell-depleted T cells, or T cells were the source of the cDNA or gDNA that made up the material.

A Seattle source enrolled patients during active infection and followed them longitudinally. Germline V lookup: CDR1 LNHDA, CDR2 SQIVND (reference sequence). V trimming: 7 bases; J trimming: 11 bases; junction bases outside the gene matches: 13. The CDR3 contains 14 residues. Source study methods: Reference gene primer amplification gave estimated nucleated cell counts. Generated by immunoSEQ multiplex PCR, the TCRdb table keeps only in-frame clones and is missing some. D and trimming were read from the DNA, whereas the V and J calls and clone size are those reported in that table. The repertoire has some 450,000 clones, around 90% of them found once; the top ten carry 0.7% to 1%.

Input material: peripheral blood. The clonotype comes from a man in his late teens or twenties with COVID-19, enrolled during active disease. The V and J genes are TRBV19 and TRBJ2-1; 8 bases match TRBD2. CDR3 protein: CASTNAGGVPKQFF. Written as DNA, the CDR3 is TGTGCCAGTACTAATGCGGGGGGCGTCCCAAAGCAGTTCTTC.